The 6 T cell receptor beta chains below all came from one sample that was sequenced in a study of OX40 agonist ivuxolimab in advanced cancers. Assay: immunoSEQ multiplex PCR; the TCRdb copy retains only in-frame clones and omits some. The sample has around 70,000 clones; roughly 88% are singletons. Specimen: CD4+ or CD8+ T cells sorted from blood, collected in a trial of the OX40 agonist ivuxolimab. All receptors derive from an adult with an advanced solid tumor such as melanoma, head and neck, liver or kidney cancer.

This clone was counted a single time. The V and J genes are TRBV18 and TRBJ2-3, with no clear D. CDR1 is KGHSH, CDR2 LQKENI, per germline. Trimming pared 3 bases from V and 2 bases from J, leaving 6 bases between. The CDR3 spans 13 residues. The CDR3 nucleotides are TGTGCCAGCTCACCGATCTCCACAGATACGCAGTATTTT. The encoded protein is CASSPISTDTQYF.

This chain uses TRBV28 with TRBJ2-1; 9 positions agree with TRBD2. The CDR3 is made up of 14 amino acids. Germline V gene sequence: CDR1 MDHEN, CDR2 SYDVKM. V shed 7 bases, J shed 5 bases, and the junction held 6 bases outside the gene matches. The CDR3 bases are TGTGCCAGCATAACAGCGGGGGGAGACAATGAGCAGTTCTTC. Translated: CASITAGGDNEQFF.

This chain links TRBV15 with TRBJ2-3, with a possible D match to TRBD1 (5 bases). The germline gives CDR1 LNHNV, CDR2 YYDKDF (reference sequence). The V end lost 0 bases, the J end lost 4 bases, and 8 bases lay between the germline ends. The CDR3 has 14 residues. CDR3 DNA: TGTGCCACCAGCAGAGATCAAGGGGCAGATACGCAGTATTTT. Translated, it gives CATSRDQGADTQYF.

This chain joins TRBV5-1 and TRBJ2-5; 8 bases map to TRBD1. The germline gives CDR1 SGHRS, CDR2 YFSETQ. V lost 0 bases, J lost 5 bases, and 3 bases stayed unmatched. The CDR3 has 14 residues. The CDR3 DNA follows: TGCGCCAGCAGCTTGGGACAGGGGCCCGAGACCCAGTACTTC. As protein: CASSLGQGPETQYF.

This chain links TRBV25-1 with TRBJ1-6; D is perhaps TRBD1 (6 bases). Germline lookup yields CDR1 MGHDK and CDR2 SYGVNS. V lost 6 bases, J lost 8 bases, and 17 bases lay in between. The length of the CDR3 is 15 residues. This CDR3 is CASRDDRSGYSPLHF. The CDR3 region has the DNA TGTGCCAGCAGGGATGACAGGTCGGGGTATTCACCCCTCCACTTT.

The chain joins TRBV6-5 to TRBJ2-7; weak D call: TRBD2 (6 bases). Germline V gene data show CDR1 as MNHEY and CDR2 as SVGAGI. Trimming took off 0 bases at V and 3 bases at J, with 12 bases between the two ends. The CDR3 has 15 residues. CDR3 nucleotide sequence: TGTGCCAGCAGTTACTCTGCCATGGAGGGCTACGAGCAGTACTTC. Translating gives CASSYSAMEGYEQYF.